The next 12 T cell receptor beta chains were all read from a single sample in a study of blood T cell repertoires in COVID-19. Generated by immunoSEQ multiplex PCR, the TCRdb table keeps only in-frame clones and is missing some. The repertoire holds 200,000 to 250,000 clones, 65% to 85% seen once, with about 3.3% in the top ten. The specimen sequenced was PBMCs or T cells enriched from blood (not recorded which). These receptors all stem from a woman in her sixties or seventies who had recovered from COVID-19.

With regard to this clone: Different DNA sequences within this sample yield the same CDR3. V is TRBV12-3 or TRBV12-4 and J is TRBJ1-5; D may be TRBD1 (5 bases). V gave up 3 bases and J gave up 9 bases, with 6 bases separating them. The CDR3 sequence is 11 residues long. The CDR3 sequence: CASSLGGPQHF. The CDR3 DNA is TGTGCCAGCAGTTTGGGGGGGCCCCAGCATTTT.

The V call is TRBV6-5, the J call TRBJ2-7, with TRBD2 identical over 7 bases. Germline lookup yields CDR1 MNHEY and CDR2 SVGAGI. The trim removed 6 bases at V and 0 bases at J, leaving 5 bases unmatched. This CDR3 is built from 14 residues. CDR3 loop: CASSSGGNSYEQYF. The CDR3 DNA follows: TGTGCCAGCAGCTCCGGGGGGAACTCCTACGAGCAGTACTTC.

The chain joins TRBV3-1 (or the pseudogene TRBV3-2) to TRBJ1-2; 7 bases match TRBD1. Per the germline V gene, CDR1 is LGHDT and CDR2 is YNNKEL (reference sequence). The CDR3 has 12 residues. V lost 8 bases and J lost 8; bases outside the gene matches: 8. The CDR3: CASSTGPGGYTF. CDR3 DNA: TGTGCCAGCTCGACAGGGCCGGGGGGCTACACCTTC.

The CDR3 sequence is CASSWQTVGAFF. DNA of the CDR3: TGTGCCAGCAGCTGGCAGACAGTGGGGGCTTTCTTT. The chain is built from TRBV7-2 and TRBJ1-1, with D perhaps matching TRBD1 (5 bases). This CDR3 is 12 amino acids long. V was pared by 4 bases and J by 11 bases, with 14 bases between. CDR1 and CDR2 (germline): SGHTA, FQGNSA.

J is TRBJ2-5 and V is TRBV12-5; the D gene is possibly TRBD2 (6 bases). V lost 5 bases, J lost 4 bases, and 17 bases lay in between. Germline-derived CDR1 and CDR2 are LGHNT and FRNRAP. The CDR3 is 15 residues long. CDR3 nucleotide sequence: TGTGCTAGTGGTGGGGGGATGGCGGGACGAGAGACCCAGTACTTC. This gives the protein CASGGGMAGRETQYF. Variable domain in full (rest from reference TRBV12-5 and TRBJ2-5): DARVTQTPRHKVTEMGQEVTMRCQPILGHNTVFWYRQTMMQGLELLAYFRNRAPLDDSGMPKDRFSAEMPDATLATLKIQPSEPRDSAVYFCASGGGMAGRETQYFGPGTRLLVL.

The rearrangement links TRBV6-5 to TRBJ2-7, with a possible D match to TRBD1 (5 bases). CDR1 MNHEY and CDR2 SVGAGI come from the germline V gene. This CDR3 has 12 amino acids. Trimming took 8 bases from V and 4 from J, leaving 12 bases between them. The CDR3 DNA follows: TGTGCCAGCGGATCGGACATTTACGAGCAGTACTTC. It yields the protein CASGSDIYEQYF.

The rearrangement joins TRBV3-1 (or the pseudogene TRBV3-2) to TRBJ2-1; 7 nucleotides match TRBD2. The CDR3 consists of 15 residues. Germline CDR1 LGHDT, CDR2 YNNKEL (reference sequence). J lost 4 bases, V lost 4 bases, and 7 bases had no gene match. The CDR3 is CASSPHSSGYNEQFF. The CDR3 DNA reads as TGTGCCAGCAGCCCTCACTCTAGCGGATACAATGAGCAGTTCTTC.

The chain links TRBV2 to TRBJ1-1; 9 bases are shared with TRBD1. Germline V CDR1 and CDR2: SNHLY, FYNNEI. The CDR3 contains 15 residues. Unmatched junction bases numbered 10, after V lost 6 bases and J lost 5 bases. The CDR3 DNA reads as TGTGCCAGCAGCACAGGGGGCGGAGGTCGTACTGAAGCTTTCTTT. Amino acids: CASSTGGGGRTEAFF.

The chain has TRBV7-2 and TRBJ1-2, with 11 bases fitting TRBD1. V lost 5 bases, J lost 4 bases, and 6 bases stayed unmatched. The CDR3 consists of 15 residues. The germline CDR1 and CDR2 sequences are SGHTA and FQGNSA. The CDR3 DNA reads TGTGCCAGCAGCGCAGGACAGGGGGCATTCTATGGCTACACCTTC. Protein product: CASSAGQGAFYGYTF.

The chain employs TRBV7-9 and TRBJ1-2; 10 bases line up with TRBD1. Germline V gene data show CDR1 as SEHNR and CDR2 as FQNEAQ (reference sequence). The CDR3 contains 14 residues. V was clipped by 3 bases and J by 6 bases; unmatched bases: 4. In DNA form, the CDR3 reads TGTGCCAGCAGCTTTGACAGGGGGCTTAATGGCTACACCTTC. Its translation is CASSFDRGLNGYTF.

This chain uses TRBV3-1 (or the pseudogene TRBV3-2) with TRBJ1-5, with 7 bases matching TRBD1. In germline, CDR1 is LGHDT, CDR2 YNNKEL (reference sequence). V dropped 4 bases and J dropped 2; count of bases not matched to a gene: 2. CDR3 size: 14 residues. The DNA of the CDR3 is TGTGCCAGCAGCCTCGGGACAGGCAATCAGCCCCAGCATTTT. It codes for CASSLGTGNQPQHF.

This clone was picked up many times. The CDR3 DNA follows: TGTGCCAGCAGTCCGTCGGAACAGGTGTATAGCAATCAGCCCCAGCATTTT. Its translation is CASSPSEQVYSNQPQHF. The chain links TRBV27 to TRBJ1-5; TRBD1 is a possible D gene (5 bases). Trimming cost V 5 bases and J 0 bases, with 17 bases left between them. There are 17 residues in the CDR3. The V gene's germline CDR1 is MNHEY and CDR2 SMNVEV (reference sequence).